A selection of T cell receptor beta chains follows, all from one sample in a study of OX40 agonist ivuxolimab in advanced cancers. Libraries were prepared by immunoSEQ multiplex PCR; TCRdb keeps only in-frame clonotypes and omits some of them. The sample includes approximately 86,000 clones, roughly 90% of them seen just once. Sequencing used CD4+ or CD8+ T cells sorted from blood, obtained in a trial of the OX40 agonist ivuxolimab. The receptors stem from an adult with an advanced solid tumor such as melanoma, head and neck, liver or kidney cancer. The CDR3 runs from the conserved cysteine through the conserved F or W. D genes are given only for firm matches. The size of a clone is reported for some rows only, either as once, few or many, or as a class for expanded clones.

size: -; V: TRBV9; D: TRBD2; J: TRBJ2-3; DNA: TGTGCCAGCAGCGAGAATCCCGGGACTAGCGGCACAGATACGCAGTATTTT; CDR3: CASSENPGTSGTDTQYF
size: -; V: TRBV5-1; D: TRBD1; J: TRBJ2-1; DNA: TGCGCCAGCTCCGGGACAGGGATGGACAATGAGCAGTTCTTC; CDR3: CASSGTGMDNEQFF
size: -; V: TRBV5-1; D: -; J: TRBJ1-5; DNA: TGCGCCAGCAGCGTCCTTCCTCTGGGGAACAATCAGCCCCAGCATTTT; CDR3: CASSVLPLGNNQPQHF
size: -; V: TRBV28; D: -; J: TRBJ2-7; DNA: TGTGCCAGCAGGATGGGACGGCGTATCGGCGAGCAGTACTTC; CDR3: CASRMGRRIGEQYF
size: few; V: TRBV6-1; D: TRBD1; J: TRBJ1-5; DNA: TGTGCCAGCACCAGGACAGGCCTTAGCAATCAGCCCCAGCATTTT; CDR3: CASTRTGLSNQPQHF
size: -; V: TRBV5-1; D: -; J: TRBJ2-7; DNA: TGCGCCAGCAGCATTAATCCCTACGAGCAGTACTTC; CDR3: CASSINPYEQYF
size: -; V: TRBV7-3; D: -; J: TRBJ2-3; DNA: TGTGCCAGCAGCTTAGGGCAGCGGGCAGATACGCAGTATTTT; CDR3: CASSLGQRADTQYF
size: once; V: TRBV5-4; D: TRBD1; J: TRBJ1-4; DNA: TGTGCCAGCAGCTCGCAGGGGGCGCGGGGTGAAAAACTGTTTTTT; CDR3: CASSSQGARGEKLFF
size: -; V: TRBV6-4; D: TRBD2; J: TRBJ2-4; DNA: TGTGCCAGCAGTGAGGGGGGGAAAAACATTCAGTACTTC; CDR3: CASSEGGKNIQYF
size: -; V: TRBV30; D: -; J: TRBJ2-5; DNA: TGTGCCTGGAGCACACTGGGGTCCCAGTACTTC; CDR3: CAWSTLGSQYF
size: once; V: TRBV6-5; D: TRBD1; J: TRBJ1-1; DNA: TGTGCCAGCAGTTACAGGGGACAGGGCATGAACACTGAAGCTTTCTTT; CDR3: CASSYRGQGMNTEAFF
size: -; V: TRBV19; D: -; J: TRBJ1-5; DNA: TGTGCCAGTTCGTCTTTGGGGTTCAGCAATCAGCCCCAGCATTTT; CDR3: CASSSLGFSNQPQHF
size: -; V: TRBV14; D: TRBD2; J: TRBJ2-1; DNA: TGTGCCAGCAGCCAGGAAGCGGGGCTCTCCTACAATGAGCAGTTCTTC; CDR3: CASSQEAGLSYNEQFF
size: -; V: TRBV4-3; D: -; J: TRBJ2-7; DNA: TGCGCCAGCAGCCCCGGGACGTTATCCTACGAGCAGTACTTC; CDR3: CASSPGTLSYEQYF
size: once; V: TRBV11-2; D: TRBD2; J: TRBJ2-2; DNA: TGTGCCAGCAGCTTAGTGGCGGGAGGGCGGACCGGGGAGCTGTTTTTT; CDR3: CASSLVAGGRTGELFF
size: -; V: TRBV7-2; D: -; J: TRBJ2-7; DNA: TGTGCCAGCAGCTCCGCCACTCTTACCTACGAGCAGTACTTC; CDR3: CASSSATLTYEQYF
size: once; V: TRBV5-1; D: TRBD1; J: TRBJ2-5; DNA: TGCGCCAGCAGCTTGGGCGACCAGGGGGCAGAGACCCAGTACTTC; CDR3: CASSLGDQGAETQYF
size: once; V: TRBV5-1; D: -; J: TRBJ2-2; DNA: TGCGCCAGCAGCCAAGGTGGGGGCACCGGGGAGCTGTTTTTT; CDR3: CASSQGGGTGELFF
size: -; V: TRBV11-3; D: -; J: TRBJ2-5; DNA: TGTGCCAGCAGCTTAGTGGAAGAGACCCAGTACTTC; CDR3: CASSLVEETQYF
size: -; V: TRBV30; D: -; J: TRBJ2-2; DNA: TGTGCCTGGAAGGGGGGAGCGAACACCGGGGAGCTGTTTTTT; CDR3: CAWKGGANTGELFF
size: -; V: TRBV14; D: TRBD1; J: TRBJ1-1; DNA: TGTGCCAGCAGCCGGGAGGACAGGGGGCTGGGTTGGTTCTTT; CDR3: CASSREDRGLGWFF